This T cell receptor beta chain came from a study of cytomegalovirus exposure and HLA in healthy donors. Study details: Tens of millions of unique TCR sequences came from HLA-typed donors in an early release.

Whole-study findings and limits: Associated with cytomegalovirus, according to the listing, were about 160 TCR beta chains. Later work found that TCR association rates differed between HLA loci; DRB1 had the most and HLA-C the fewest. Analyses of presence and absence presupposed an approximately uniform sequencing depth across donors.

The PCR employed 60 Vbeta primers together with 13 Jbeta primers. Profiling relied on immunoSEQ multiplex PCR, and the TCRdb table lists in-frame clones only, not all of them. Here the sample spans about 120,000 clones, 75% to 80% being singletons. Germline CDR1 is SGDLS and CDR2 is YYNGEE. V was trimmed by 0 bases and J by 8 bases, leaving 12 bases between them. The CDR3 has 15 amino acids. Worth noting for this clone: Its antigen remains unidentified.

This receptor was identified in a woman aged 40 to 50 in good health and CMV-seropositive. The V gene is TRBV9, the J gene TRBJ1-6; possible D gene TRBD1, 5 bases. Sequenced sample: PBMCs. CDR3 sequence: CASSVVSATDSPLHF. The DNA for the CDR3 is TGTGCCAGCAGCGTAGTGTCTGCGACAGATTCACCCCTCCACTTT.